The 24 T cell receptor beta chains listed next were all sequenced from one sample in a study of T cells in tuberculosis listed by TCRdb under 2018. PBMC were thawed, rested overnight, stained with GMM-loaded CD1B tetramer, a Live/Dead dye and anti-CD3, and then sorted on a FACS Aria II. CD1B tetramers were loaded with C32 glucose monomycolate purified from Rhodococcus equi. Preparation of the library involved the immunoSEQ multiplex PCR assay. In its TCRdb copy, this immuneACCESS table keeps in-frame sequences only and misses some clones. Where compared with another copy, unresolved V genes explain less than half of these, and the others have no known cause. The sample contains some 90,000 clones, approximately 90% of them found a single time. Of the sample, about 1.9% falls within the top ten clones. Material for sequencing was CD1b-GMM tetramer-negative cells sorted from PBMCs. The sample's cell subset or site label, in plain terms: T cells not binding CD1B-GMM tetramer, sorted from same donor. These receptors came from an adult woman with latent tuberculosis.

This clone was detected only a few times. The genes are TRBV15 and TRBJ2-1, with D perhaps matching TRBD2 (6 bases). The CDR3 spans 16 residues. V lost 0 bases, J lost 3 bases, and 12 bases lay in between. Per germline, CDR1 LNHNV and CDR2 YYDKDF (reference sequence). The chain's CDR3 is CATSRDSGVGYNEQFF. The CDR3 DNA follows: TGTGCCACCAGCAGAGATTCGGGGGTTGGCTACAATGAGCAGTTCTTC.

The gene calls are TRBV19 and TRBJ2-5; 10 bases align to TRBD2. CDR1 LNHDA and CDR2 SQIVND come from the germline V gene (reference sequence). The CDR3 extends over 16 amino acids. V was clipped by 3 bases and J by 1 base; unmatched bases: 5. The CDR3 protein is CASSIPSGGSQETQYF. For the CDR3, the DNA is TGTGCCAGTAGTATCCCTAGCGGGGGTTCCCAAGAGACCCAGTACTTC.

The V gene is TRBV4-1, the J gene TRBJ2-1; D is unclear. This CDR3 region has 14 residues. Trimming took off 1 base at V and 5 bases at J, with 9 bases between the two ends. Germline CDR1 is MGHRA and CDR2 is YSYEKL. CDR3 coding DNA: TGCGCCAGCAGCCAAGTGGTTAGCAACAATGAGCAGTTCTTC. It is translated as CASSQVVSNNEQFF.

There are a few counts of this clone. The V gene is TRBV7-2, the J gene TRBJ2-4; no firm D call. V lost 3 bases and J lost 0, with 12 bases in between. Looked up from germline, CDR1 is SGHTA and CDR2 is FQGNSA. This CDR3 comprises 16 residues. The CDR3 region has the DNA TGTGCCAGCAGCTTGAACGCCGCCAGAGCCAAAAACATTCAGTACTTC. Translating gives CASSLNAARAKNIQYF.

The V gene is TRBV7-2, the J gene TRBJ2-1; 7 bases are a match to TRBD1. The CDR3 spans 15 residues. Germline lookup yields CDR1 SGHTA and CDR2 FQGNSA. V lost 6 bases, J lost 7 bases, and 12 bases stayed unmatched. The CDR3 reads CASSLGTATNNEQFF. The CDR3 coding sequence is TGTGCCAGCAGTTTGGGGACAGCTACCAATAATGAGCAGTTCTTC.

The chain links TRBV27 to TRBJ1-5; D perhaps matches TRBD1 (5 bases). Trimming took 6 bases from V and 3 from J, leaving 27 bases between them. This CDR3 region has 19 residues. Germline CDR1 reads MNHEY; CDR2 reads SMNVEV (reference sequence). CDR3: CASSPIGGGSKWVNQPQHF. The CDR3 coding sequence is TGTGCCAGCAGCCCTATTGGGGGAGGGTCCAAGTGGGTCAATCAGCCCCAGCATTTT.

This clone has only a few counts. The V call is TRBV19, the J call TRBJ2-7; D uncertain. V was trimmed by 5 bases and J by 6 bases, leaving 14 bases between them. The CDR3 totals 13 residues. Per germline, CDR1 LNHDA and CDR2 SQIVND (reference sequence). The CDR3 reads CASSSTLVAEQYV. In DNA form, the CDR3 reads TGTGCCAGTAGTTCCACGCTAGTCGCCGAGCAGTACGTC.

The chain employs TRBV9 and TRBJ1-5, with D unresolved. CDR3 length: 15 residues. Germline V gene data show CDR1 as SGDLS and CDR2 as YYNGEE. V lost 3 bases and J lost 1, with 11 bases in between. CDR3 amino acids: CASSGEGVSNQPQHF. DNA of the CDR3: TGTGCCAGCAGCGGGGAGGGAGTCAGCAATCAGCCCCAGCATTTT. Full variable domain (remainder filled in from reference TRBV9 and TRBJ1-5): DSGVTQTPKHLITATGQRVTLRCSPRSGDLSVYWYQQSLDQGLQFLIQYYNGEERAKGNILERFSAQQFPDLHSELNLSSLELGDSALYFCASSGEGVSNQPQHFGDGTRLSIL.

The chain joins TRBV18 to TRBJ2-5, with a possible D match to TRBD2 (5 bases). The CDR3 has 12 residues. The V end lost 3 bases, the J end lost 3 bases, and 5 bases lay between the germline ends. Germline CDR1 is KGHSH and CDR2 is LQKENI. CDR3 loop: CASSPREETQYF. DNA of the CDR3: TGTGCCAGCTCACCGAGGGAAGAGACCCAGTACTTC.

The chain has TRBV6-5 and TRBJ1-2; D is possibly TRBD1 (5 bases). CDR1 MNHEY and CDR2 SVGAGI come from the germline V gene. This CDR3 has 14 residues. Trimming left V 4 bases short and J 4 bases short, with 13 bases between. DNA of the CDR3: TGTGCCAGCAGTTCCGCGCGGGGGAGCTATGGCTACACCTTC. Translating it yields CASSSARGSYGYTF.

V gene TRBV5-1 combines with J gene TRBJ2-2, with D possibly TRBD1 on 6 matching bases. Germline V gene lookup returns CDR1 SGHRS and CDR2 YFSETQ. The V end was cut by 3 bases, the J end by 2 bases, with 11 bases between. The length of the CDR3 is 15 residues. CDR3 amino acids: CASSSGQLNTGELFF. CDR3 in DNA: TGCGCCAGCAGCTCAGGACAGCTAAACACCGGGGAGCTGTTTTTT.

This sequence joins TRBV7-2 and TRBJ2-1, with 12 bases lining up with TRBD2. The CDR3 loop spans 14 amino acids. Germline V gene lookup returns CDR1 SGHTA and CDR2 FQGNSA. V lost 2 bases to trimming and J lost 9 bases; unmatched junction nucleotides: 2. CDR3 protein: CASSLSTSGGEQFF. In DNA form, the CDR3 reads TGTGCCAGCAGCTTATCGACTAGCGGGGGTGAGCAGTTCTTC.

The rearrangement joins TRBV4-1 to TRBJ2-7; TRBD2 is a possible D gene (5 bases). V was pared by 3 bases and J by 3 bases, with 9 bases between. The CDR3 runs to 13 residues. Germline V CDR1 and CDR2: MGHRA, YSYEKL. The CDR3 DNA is TGCGCCAGCAGCCATACCGGGGACTACGAGCAGTACTTC. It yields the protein CASSHTGDYEQYF.

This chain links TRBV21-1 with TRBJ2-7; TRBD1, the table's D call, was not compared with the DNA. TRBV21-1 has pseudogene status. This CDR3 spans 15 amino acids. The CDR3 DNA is TGTGCCAGCAGCAAAACCCCGGACAGGGTCAACGAGCAGTACGTC. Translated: CASSKTPDRVNEQYV.

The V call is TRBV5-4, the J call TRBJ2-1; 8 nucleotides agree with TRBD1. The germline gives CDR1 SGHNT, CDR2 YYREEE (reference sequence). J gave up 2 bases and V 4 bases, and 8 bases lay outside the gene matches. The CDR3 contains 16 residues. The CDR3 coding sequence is TGTGCCAGCAGCCCGCCCCAGGGGGCGCCCTACAATGAGCAGTTCTTC. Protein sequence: CASSPPQGAPYNEQFF.

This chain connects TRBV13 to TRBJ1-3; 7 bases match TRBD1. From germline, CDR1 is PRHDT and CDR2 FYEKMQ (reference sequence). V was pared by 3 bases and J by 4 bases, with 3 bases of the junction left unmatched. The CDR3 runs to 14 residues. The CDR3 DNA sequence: TGTGCCAGCAGCTTGGGACAGCCCGGAAACACCATATATTTT. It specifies CASSLGQPGNTIYF.

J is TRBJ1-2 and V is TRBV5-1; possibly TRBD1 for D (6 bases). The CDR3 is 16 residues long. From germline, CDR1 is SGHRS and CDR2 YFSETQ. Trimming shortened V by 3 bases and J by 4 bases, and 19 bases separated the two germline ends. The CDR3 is CASSSYPEGEGYGYTF. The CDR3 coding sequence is TGCGCCAGCAGCTCATACCCAGAGGGGGAGGGCTATGGCTACACCTTC. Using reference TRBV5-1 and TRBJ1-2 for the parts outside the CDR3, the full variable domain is KAGVTQTPRYLIKTRGQQVTLSCSPISGHRSVSWYQQTPGQGLQFLFEYFSETQRNKGNFPGRFSGRQFSNSRSEMNVSTLELGDSALYLCASSSYPEGEGYGYTFGSGTRLTVV.

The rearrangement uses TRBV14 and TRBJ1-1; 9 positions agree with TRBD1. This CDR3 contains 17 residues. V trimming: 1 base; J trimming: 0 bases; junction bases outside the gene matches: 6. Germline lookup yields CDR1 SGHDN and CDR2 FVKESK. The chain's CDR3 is CASSQAGQGHMNTEAFF. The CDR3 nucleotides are TGTGCCAGCAGCCAAGCGGGACAGGGCCACATGAACACTGAAGCTTTCTTT.

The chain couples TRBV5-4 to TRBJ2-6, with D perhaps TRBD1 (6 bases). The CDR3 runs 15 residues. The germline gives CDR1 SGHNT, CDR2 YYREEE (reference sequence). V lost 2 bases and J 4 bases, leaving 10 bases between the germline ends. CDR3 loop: CASSLQGTGANVLTF. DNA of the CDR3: TGTGCCAGCAGCTTACAGGGCACCGGGGCCAACGTCCTGACTTTC. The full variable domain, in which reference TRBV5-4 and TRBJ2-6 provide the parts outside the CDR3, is ETGVTQSPTHLIKTRGQQVTLRCSSQSGHNTVSWYQQALGQGPQFIFQYYREEENGRGNFPPRFSGLQFPNYSSELNVNALELDDSALYLCASSLQGTGANVLTFGAGSRLTVL.

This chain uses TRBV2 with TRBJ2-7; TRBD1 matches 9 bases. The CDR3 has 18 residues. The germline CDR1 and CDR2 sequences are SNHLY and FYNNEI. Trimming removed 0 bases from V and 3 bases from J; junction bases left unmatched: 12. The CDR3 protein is CASSEALTTDRGNYEQYV. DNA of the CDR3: TGTGCCAGCAGTGAAGCGCTTACTACAGACAGGGGGAACTACGAGCAGTACGTC.

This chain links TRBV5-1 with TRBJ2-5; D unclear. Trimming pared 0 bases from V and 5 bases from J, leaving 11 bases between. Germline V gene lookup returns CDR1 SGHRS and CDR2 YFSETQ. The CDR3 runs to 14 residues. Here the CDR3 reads CASSLAVGWETQYF. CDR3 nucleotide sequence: TGCGCCAGCAGCTTGGCGGTGGGCTGGGAGACCCAGTACTTC.

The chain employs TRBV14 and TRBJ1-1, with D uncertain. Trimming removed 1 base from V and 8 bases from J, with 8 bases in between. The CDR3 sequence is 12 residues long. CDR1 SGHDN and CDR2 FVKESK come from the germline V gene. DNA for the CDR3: TGTGCCAGCAGCCAAGGAGGGCGGGAAGCTTTCTTT. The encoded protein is CASSQGGREAFF.

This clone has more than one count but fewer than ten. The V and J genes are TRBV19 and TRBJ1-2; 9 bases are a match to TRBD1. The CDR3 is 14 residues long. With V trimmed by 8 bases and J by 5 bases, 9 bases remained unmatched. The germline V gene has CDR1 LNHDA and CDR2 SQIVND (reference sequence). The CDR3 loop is CASSSDRGVYGYTF. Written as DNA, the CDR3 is TGTGCCAGTTCGTCTGACAGGGGGGTATATGGCTACACCTTC.

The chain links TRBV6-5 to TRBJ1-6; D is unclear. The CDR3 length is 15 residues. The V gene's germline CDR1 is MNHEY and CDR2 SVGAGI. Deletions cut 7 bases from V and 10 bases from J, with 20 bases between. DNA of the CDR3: TGTGCCAGCACTAATTACCGGGAGGGCTTGTCACCCCTCCACTTT. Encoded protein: CASTNYREGLSPLHF.